Sequencing of this T cell receptor beta chain was carried out in a study of MAIT cells during Salmonella Paratyphi A infection (dated by TCRdb to about 2017). Describing the broader study: Adult volunteers aged 18 to 60 ingested a single dose of 1-5x10^3 CFU of S. Paratyphi A strain NVGH308. Ciprofloxacin 500 mg twice daily for 14 days, starting at diagnosis, was given to diagnosed volunteers.

In its sample, this clonotype comes out as large (0.1 to 1%). There is no known antigen for this receptor. Nothing much larger sits one base from this clone, and base qualities are not available. What the study reported, not specific to this receptor: The availability of volunteer samples limited the sample sizes, but these sizes were considered adequate to detect differences between groups. More expansion or contraction among the top five MAIT clonotypes was shown in diagnosed volunteers than in healthy controls (about 0.5 versus 0.13), suggesting infection-driven repertoire reshaping. MAIT TRBV usage was oligoclonal, favouring TRBV20 and TRBV6, and appeared unchanged by infection. A significant decrease in the space occupied by over-represented MAIT clonotypes was found from baseline to mid-infection (roughly 0.17 to 0.10), whereas no significant post-infection difference was found.

Receptor libraries were prepared by 5' RACE. Two rounds of PCR with Phusion High-Fidelity polymerase amplified TCRbeta, with sample-specific barcodes added in the primers. TCRbeta libraries were generated by template-switch cDNA synthesis with SMARTScribe reverse transcriptase and a TRBC-specific primer. After barcoding, samples were pooled and then prepared using the NEBNext Ultra DNA Library Prep Kit for Illumina. Sequencing of libraries was performed on an Illumina MiSeq with the MiSeq reagent kit v2, 300 cycles. Processing in the source paper ran as follows. Reads were demultiplexed by barcode with Jemultiplexer and aligned with MiTCR using default parameters. VDJtools filtered out non-functional sequences; clonotypes were defined by amino acid sequence, with frequencies based on assigned sequence reads. The clonal space homeostasis analysis grouped clonotypes by frequency into over-represented (0.05-1), large, medium and small bins. TCRdb reran the public reads through fastp at Q25 and MiXCR, keeping productive beta chains. Each CDR3 protein gets just one entry, which takes the most common genes and DNA from the rows behind it. TCRdb, not the authors, supplied the V and J calls. This sample lists some 1,600 distinct CDR3 sequences; 60% to 75% were detected once. The ten largest clones represent roughly half of the sample.

The CDR3 holds 16 amino acids from the cysteine to the phenylalanine. CDR3 DNA is the only sequence kept; it has 48 bases, read in frame from the first base. Compared with germline, V lacks 4 bases and J lacks 5 bases; bases without a gene match: 9. CDR1 and CDR2 were assigned from the germline V gene as LGHNA and YSLEER. According to the study, the label for this sample's time point signals: after infection, following antibiotic treatment. MAIT cells, defined as Valpha7.2+ CD161+ T cells, were identified and sorted by flow cytometry. Circulating MAIT cell TCRbeta repertoires were profiled longitudinally in about six volunteers in whom enteric fever developed after controlled oral challenge with live Salmonella Paratyphi A. Every diagnosed volunteer provided MAIT cell samples at three timepoints: pre-infection, mid-infection and post-infection. Enteric fever was diagnosed as Paratyphi A bacteremia and/or persistent fever above 38 °C lasting more than 12 hours. Challenged volunteers were diagnosed with infection sometime between day 4 and day 7 after challenge. For RNA extraction, between about 5,000 and 10,000 MAIT cells per sample were sorted directly into RNAqueous-Micro lysis buffer. Lymphoprep gradient centrifugation was used to isolate peripheral blood mononuclear cells from blood samples and leukocyte cones. Cells were sorted on either a BD FACSAria Fusion or a BD FACSAria III sorter.

The chain links TRBV4-3 with TRBJ2-7, and TRBD1 matches 12 of the central bases. The sequences come from MAIT cells from blood, collected at the last sampling point of the challenge study. The receptor was derived from a person between 18 and 69 years old who was deliberately infected with Salmonella Paratyphi A in a paratyphoid fever challenge study. The CDR3 corresponds to CASSPLPGQGADEQYF. In nucleotides, the sequence is TGCGCCAGCAGCCCCCTTCCGGGACAGGGGGCGGACGAGCAGTACTTC.